The 32 T cell receptor beta chains presented below share a single source sample, sequenced in a study of blood T cells in healthy people across ages. Using a J-beta primer mix together with a sample-barcoded 5' primer, a second PCR was run for roughly 7 to 12 cycles. Via MiXCR, TCRdb re-called the 5' RACE reads, giving one row per CDR3 protein. The sample contains 800,000 to 950,000 distinct CDR3 sequences, 48% of which appear only once. Sample: blood. These receptors all come from a man aged 30 to 39 in good health.

The sample holds a few counts of this clonotype. The gene calls are TRBV27 and TRBJ1-1, with D maybe TRBD1 (6 bases). The CDR3 totals 16 residues. The germline gives CDR1 MNHEY, CDR2 SMNVEV (reference sequence). Trimming shortened V by 2 bases and J by 1 base, and 14 bases separated the two germline ends. The CDR3 is CASSLLQGSGNTEAFF. Here the CDR3 DNA reads TGTGCCAGCAGTTTACTACAGGGTAGCGGGAACACTGAAGCTTTCTTT.

The chain couples TRBV29-1 to TRBJ2-3; tentatively, D is TRBD1 or TRBD2 (5 bases each). Per the germline V gene, CDR1 is SQVTM and CDR2 is ANQGSEA. V was cut by 3 bases and J by 9 bases, with 7 bases left in between. This CDR3 is 10 amino acids long. DNA of the CDR3: TGCAGCGTTGACAGGGAGACGCAGTATTTT. As protein: CSVDRETQYF.

V is TRBV7-2 and J is TRBJ2-1, with TRBD1 identical over 7 bases. The V segment lost 5 bases and the J segment 7 bases; nucleotides outside the gene matches: 14. CDR3 length equals 16 residues. CDR1 is SGHTA and CDR2 is FQGNSA in the germline V gene. The CDR3 here is CASSPRGGLKRNEQFF. CDR3 coding DNA: TGTGCCAGCAGCCCCCGAGGGGGCCTGAAGAGAAATGAGCAGTTCTTC.

This chain joins TRBV28 and TRBJ1-5; D ambiguous. The CDR3 extends over 13 amino acids. CDR1 is MDHEN, CDR2 SYDVKM, per germline. Trimming cost V 4 bases and J 4 bases, with 8 bases left between them. The CDR3 reads CASSCGSNQPQHF. DNA for the CDR3: TGTGCCAGCAGTTGTGGGAGTAATCAGCCCCAGCATTTT.

This clonotype was counted between two and nine times. The chain uses TRBV3-1 and TRBJ2-3; 9 bases fit TRBD2. The CDR3 runs 15 residues. From germline, CDR1 is LGHDT and CDR2 YNNKEL (reference sequence). Unmatched junction bases numbered 7, after V lost 4 bases and J lost 5 bases. Here the CDR3 reads CASSPTRGGGDTQYF. DNA for the CDR3: TGTGCCAGCAGCCCGACGCGGGGGGGAGGAGATACGCAGTATTTT.

This clonotype was recorded many times. The chain joins TRBV4-1 to TRBJ1-2, with 8 bases lining up with TRBD1. This CDR3 contains 15 residues. Germline values: CDR1 MGHRA, CDR2 YSYEKL. V was clipped by 4 bases and J by 2 bases; unmatched bases: 6. The CDR3 here is CASSPGQGPNYGYTF. In DNA form, the CDR3 reads TGCGCCAGCAGCCCCGGACAGGGCCCAAACTATGGCTACACCTTC.

This chain uses TRBV4-3 with TRBJ2-7, with TRBD2 as a possible D gene (5 bases). This CDR3 spans 13 amino acids. Germline loops: CDR1 LGHNA, CDR2 YSLEER. Trimming stripped 3 bases from V and 5 bases from J, with 11 bases between. CDR3 DNA: TGCGCCAGCAGCCACACAGAGGGAGACGAGCAGTACTTC. Translation gives CASSHTEGDEQYF.

The gene calls are TRBV18 and TRBJ2-7, with D unclear. Germline V gene lookup returns CDR1 KGHSH and CDR2 LQKENI. The CDR3 is made up of 16 amino acids. The ends were cut back, 0 bases at V and 10 bases at J, with 22 bases in the middle. Here the CDR3 reads CASSPPVKLGQETQYF. In DNA, the CDR3 is TGTGCCAGCTCACCACCGGTTAAGCTGGGCCAGGAAACCCAGTACTTC.

This CDR3 is CASRDGLAGGVTDTQYF. CDR3 nucleotides: TGTGCCAGCAGAGATGGACTAGCGGGGGGGGTAACAGATACGCAGTATTTT. This chain connects TRBV28 to TRBJ2-3; TRBD2 agrees at 15 bases. Per the germline V gene, CDR1 is MDHEN and CDR2 is SYDVKM. The CDR3 consists of 17 residues. J lost 3 bases, V lost 6 bases, and 7 bases had no gene match.

The CDR3 DNA follows: TGTGCCAGCAGCGTGGGGCCGGGACAGGGTTACAATGAGCAGTTCTTC. Encoded protein: CASSVGPGQGYNEQFF. The V gene is TRBV9, the J gene TRBJ2-1; TRBD1 matches at 9 bases. From germline, CDR1 is SGDLS and CDR2 YYNGEE. This CDR3 is 16 amino acids long. Trimming cost V 2 bases and J 4 bases; bases outside gene matches: 7.

This clonotype was found a few times. The chain's CDR3 is CSACEAGRAETQYF. The CDR3 DNA sequence: TGCAGTGCGTGTGAGGCAGGGCGAGCAGAGACCCAGTACTTC. This chain connects TRBV20-1 to TRBJ2-4; D possibly corresponds to TRBD1 (5 bases). The J call may be faulty, since TRBJ2-5 better matches the DNA end. The CDR3 runs to 14 residues. Germline V gene lookup returns CDR1 DFQATT and CDR2 SNEGSKA (reference sequence).

This clonotype has only a few counts. V and J are TRBV6-2 or TRBV6-3 and TRBJ1-4, with 7 bases fitting TRBD1. The CDR3 runs 13 residues. Germline V gene data show CDR1 as MNHEY and CDR2 as SVGEGT. Losses at the gene ends were 4 bases for V and 7 bases for J; bases not matched to a gene: 3. CDR3 DNA: TGTGCCAGCAGTTCCGGGACAGCTGAAAAACTGTTTTTT. This gives the protein CASSSGTAEKLFF.

A few counts support this clonotype. The genes are TRBV3-1 and TRBJ1-1; D is undetermined. Trimming stripped 3 bases from V and 2 bases from J, with 4 bases between. This CDR3 contains 12 residues. Looked up from germline, CDR1 is LGHDT and CDR2 is YNNKEL (reference sequence). The CDR3 DNA reads TGTGCCAGCAGCCAGCACAACACTGAAGCTTTCTTT. This sequence encodes CASSQHNTEAFF.

This clonotype was found a few times. The chain employs TRBV12-3 or TRBV12-4 and TRBJ1-2, with 12 bases fitting TRBD1. The CDR3 is 17 amino acids. V dropped 8 bases and J dropped 4; count of bases not matched to a gene: 14. DNA of the CDR3: TGTGCCAGCGTAGCCGCCGGGACAGGGGGCGCGGGCTATGGCTACACCTTC. It specifies CASVAAGTGGAGYGYTF.

V and J are TRBV28 and TRBJ1-1, with TRBD1 as a possible D gene (5 bases). Germline CDR1 is MDHEN and CDR2 is SYDVKM. CDR3 size: 13 residues. The V and J ends lost 5 bases and 0 bases respectively, with 7 bases between them. CDR3 DNA sequence: TGTGCCAGCAGTGGGGGGGTGAACACTGAAGCTTTCTTT. Its protein product is CASSGGVNTEAFF. Variable domain in full (rest from reference TRBV28 and TRBJ1-1): DVKVTQSSRYLVKRTGEKVFLECVQDMDHENMFWYRQDPGLGLRLIYFSYDVKMKEKGDIPEGYSVSREKKERFSLILESASTNQTSMYLCASSGGVNTEAFFGQGTRLTVV.

V usage is TRBV6-6 and J usage is TRBJ1-2; 9 nucleotides align to TRBD1. CDR1 and CDR2 (germline): MNHNY, SVGAGI (reference sequence). The CDR3 has 17 amino acids. J lost 3 bases, V lost 5 bases, and 13 bases had no gene match. In nucleotides, the CDR3 is TGTGCCAGCAGTCGTGAAACCCGACAGGGGGTTGACTATGGCTACACCTTC. Amino acids: CASSRETRQGVDYGYTF.

The rearrangement links TRBV7-7 to TRBJ2-5; weak D call: TRBD2 (7 bases). Trimming cost V 5 bases and J 2 bases, with 15 bases left between them. The CDR3 is 15 amino acids. CDR1 SSHAT and CDR2 FNYEAQ come from the germline V gene (reference sequence). CDR3 nucleotide sequence: TGTGCCAGCAGCCGATTGGGGGGGCGACAAGAGACCCAGTACTTC. Amino acid sequence: CASSRLGGRQETQYF.

This clonotype has a handful of counts. The CDR3 is CSLRQGGTDTQYF. The DNA of the CDR3 is TGCAGCCTCAGACAGGGGGGCACAGATACGCAGTATTTT. The rearrangement joins TRBV29-1 to TRBJ2-3; 9 bases line up with TRBD1. This CDR3 contains 13 residues. The junction had 4 bases not matched to a gene; V was cut back by 8 bases and J by 1 base. In germline, CDR1 is SQVTM, CDR2 ANQGSEA.

This chain's CDR3 is CAWTYSGGSYNEQFF. The CDR3 nucleotides read TGTGCCTGGACCTACAGCGGGGGGTCCTACAATGAGCAGTTCTTC. The V gene is TRBV30, the J gene TRBJ2-1, with 9 bases matching TRBD2. The CDR3 has 15 amino acids. Germline V gives CDR1 GTSNPN, CDR2 SVGIG (reference sequence). V shed 4 bases and J 1 base; nucleotides not matched to a gene: 5.

The V gene is TRBV20-1, the J gene TRBJ2-2; 9 bases are shared with TRBD2. Per germline, CDR1 DFQATT and CDR2 SNEGSKA (reference sequence). V was pared by 5 bases and J by 3 bases, with 10 bases of the junction left unmatched. The CDR3 runs to 16 residues. The CDR3 sequence: CSARSGSGGHTGELFF. CDR3 coding DNA: TGCAGTGCTCGGTCGGGAAGCGGGGGGCACACCGGGGAGCTGTTTTTT.

There are a few counts of this clonotype. The V call is TRBV4-1, the J call TRBJ1-5; 9 bases are a match to TRBD1. CDR1 MGHRA and CDR2 YSYEKL come from the germline V gene. The CDR3 contains 16 residues. V shed 0 bases and J 5 bases; nucleotides not matched to a gene: 5. CDR3 DNA sequence: TGCGCCAGCAGCCAAGATACAGGGGGCATTTATCAGCCCCAGCATTTT. It specifies CASSQDTGGIYQPQHF.

V gene TRBV28 combines with J gene TRBJ2-5; the D gene could be TRBD1 or TRBD2 (7 bases each). This CDR3 comprises 15 residues. V lost 6 bases, J lost 3 bases, and 17 bases lay in between. In germline, CDR1 is MDHEN, CDR2 SYDVKM. This CDR3 reads CASRSSGTEKETQYF. For the CDR3, the DNA is TGTGCCAGCAGATCCAGCGGGACAGAGAAAGAGACCCAGTACTTC.

The rearrangement links TRBV12-3 or TRBV12-4 to TRBJ2-3; a possible D gene is TRBD1 (5 bases). The CDR3 spans 14 residues. Between the trimmed V and J ends, which lost 6 bases and 1 base, there was a span of 11 bases. The CDR3 nucleotides read TGTGCCAGCAGAAAACAGGCAGGCACAGATACGCAGTATTTT. Protein sequence: CASRKQAGTDTQYF.

This clonotype has more than one count but fewer than ten. The gene calls are TRBV27 and TRBJ2-5, with D perhaps TRBD1 (5 bases). The V end lost 7 bases, the J end lost 4 bases, and 22 bases lay between the germline ends. The germline CDR1 and CDR2 sequences are MNHEY and SMNVEV (reference sequence). The CDR3 length is 16 residues. CDR3 nucleotides: TGTGCCAGCACTACTTACGACAGCCCAACCGGAGAGACCCAGTACTTC. Its protein is CASTTYDSPTGETQYF.

CDR3 sequence (DNA): TGCGCCAGCAGCTTTACAGGGTCTTATCAGCCCCAGCATTTT. This sequence encodes CASSFTGSYQPQHF. V usage is TRBV5-1 and J usage is TRBJ1-5; possibly TRBD1 for D (6 bases). V was shortened by 2 bases and J by 5 bases, with 11 bases between the two germline ends. This CDR3 spans 14 amino acids. Germline V CDR1 and CDR2: SGHRS, YFSETQ.

This clonotype was found a few times. The V and J genes are TRBV18 and TRBJ2-5; 10 bases map to TRBD1. The CDR3 runs to 15 residues. Looked up from germline, CDR1 is KGHSH and CDR2 is LQKENI. J was trimmed by 4 bases and V by 5 bases; bases with no gene match: 7. CDR3: CASSTSDRGRETQYF. The CDR3, as DNA: TGTGCCAGCTCAACATCCGACAGGGGGCGAGAGACCCAGTACTTC.

The chain carries TRBV20-1 and TRBJ2-3; D is possibly TRBD2 (5 bases). The CDR3 contains 15 residues. V lost 5 bases to trimming and J lost 0 bases, with 15 bases between them. Germline CDR1 is DFQATT and CDR2 is SNEGSKA (reference sequence). The CDR3 sequence: CSAEEKRRSTDTQYF. The CDR3 DNA sequence: TGCAGTGCTGAAGAAAAGCGGAGGAGCACAGATACGCAGTATTTT.

The chain carries TRBV7-2 and TRBJ2-3; 14 nucleotides align to TRBD2. CDR3 length: 16 amino acids. The germline CDR1 and CDR2 sequences are SGHTA and FQGNSA. Unmatched junction bases numbered 10, after V lost 4 bases and J lost 10 bases. The CDR3 sequence: CASSWTTSGGAGAQYF. The CDR3 DNA follows: TGTGCCAGCAGCTGGACGACTAGCGGGGGGGCGGGTGCGCAGTATTTT.

The V gene is TRBV14, the J gene TRBJ1-4; no clear D gene. Germline V gene lookup returns CDR1 SGHDN and CDR2 FVKESK. V was cut by 4 bases and J by 5 bases, with 11 bases left in between. The CDR3 length is 14 residues. The CDR3 protein is CASSPRAVNEKLFF. The CDR3 bases are TGTGCCAGCAGCCCCCGTGCGGTGAATGAAAAACTGTTTTTT. Full variable domain (rest looked up from reference TRBV14 and TRBJ1-4): EAGVTQFPSHSVIEKGQTVTLRCDPISGHDNLYWYRRVMGKEIKFLLHFVKESKQDESGMPNNRFLAERTGGTYSTLKVQPAELEDSGVYFCASSPRAVNEKLFFGSGTQLSVL.

This clonotype showed up just a few times. The chain employs TRBV7-9 and TRBJ2-5; D perhaps matches TRBD2 (5 bases). Germline V gives CDR1 SEHNR, CDR2 FQNEAQ (reference sequence). V lost 5 bases and J 0 bases, leaving 16 bases between the germline ends. This CDR3 has 16 amino acids. The DNA of the CDR3 is TGTGCCAGCAGCCCTGGGGAGATCCGGTACCAAGAGACCCAGTACTTC. As protein: CASSPGEIRYQETQYF.

The CDR3 reads CASSKTNSGRKPYEQYF. CDR3 nucleotides: TGTGCCAGCAGCAAAACTAACAGCGGAAGAAAACCTTACGAGCAGTACTTC. The chain joins TRBV25-1 to TRBJ2-7; maybe TRBD2 (5 bases). Trimming removed 6 bases from V and 4 bases from J, with 25 bases in between. The CDR3 has 17 amino acids. Germline V lookup: CDR1 MGHDK, CDR2 SYGVNS.

As concerns this clonotype: The junction shows a germline mismatch at one end, possibly a read error. The chain has TRBV6-6 and TRBJ2-7, with TRBD2 identical over 8 bases. CDR1 MNHNY and CDR2 SVGAGI come from the germline V gene (reference sequence). This CDR3 region has 15 residues. CDR3 DNA sequence: TGTGCCAGCAGTTACACCCCTAGCGGGTCCTCCGAGCAGTACTTC. It translates to CASSYTPSGSSEQYF.